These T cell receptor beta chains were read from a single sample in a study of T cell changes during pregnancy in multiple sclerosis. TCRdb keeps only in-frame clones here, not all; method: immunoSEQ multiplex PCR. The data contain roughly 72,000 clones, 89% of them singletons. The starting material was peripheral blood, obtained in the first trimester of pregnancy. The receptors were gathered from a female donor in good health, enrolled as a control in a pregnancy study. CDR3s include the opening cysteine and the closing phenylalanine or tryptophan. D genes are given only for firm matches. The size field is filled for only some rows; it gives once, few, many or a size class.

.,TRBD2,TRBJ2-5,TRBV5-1,CASSPGLAVYQETQYF,TGCGCCAGCAGCCCGGGACTAGCGGTGTACCAAGAGACCCAGTACTTC
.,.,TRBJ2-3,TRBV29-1,CSVSRGYRGDTQYF,TGCAGCGTTTCTCGCGGTTACCGGGGAGATACGCAGTATTTT
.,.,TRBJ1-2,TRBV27,CASSSRRGANYGYTF,TGTGCCAGCAGTTCCCGCAGGGGAGCTAACTATGGCTACACCTTC
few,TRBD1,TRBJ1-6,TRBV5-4,CASSTPTGTENSPLHF,TGTGCCAGCAGCACCCCAACCGGGACAGAGAATTCACCCCTCCACTTT
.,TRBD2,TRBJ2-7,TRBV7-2,CASSLVAGGQYEQYF,TGTGCCAGCAGCTTAGTAGCGGGAGGCCAATACGAGCAGTACTTC
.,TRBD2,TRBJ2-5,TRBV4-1,CASSLGGGEQQETQYF,TGCGCCAGCAGCCTAGGTGGGGGGGAGCAGCAAGAGACCCAGTACTTC
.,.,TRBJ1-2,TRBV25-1,CASSEWQGSYGYTF,TGTGCCAGCAGTGAATGGCAGGGCTCCTATGGCTACACCTTC
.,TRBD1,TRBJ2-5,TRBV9,CASSVLGGGTGVETQYF,TGTGCCAGCAGCGTCTTAGGGGGAGGGACAGGGGTGGAGACCCAGTACTTC
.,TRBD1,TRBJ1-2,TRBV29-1,CSVASTGNGYTF,TGCAGCGTTGCTTCGACAGGGAATGGCTACACCTTC
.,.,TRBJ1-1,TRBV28,CASTRGRVTEAFF,TGTGCCAGCACCCGGGGGAGAGTCACTGAAGCTTTCTTT
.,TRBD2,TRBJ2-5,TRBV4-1,CASSHPQLAGTQETQYF,TGCGCCAGCAGCCACCCGCAACTAGCGGGGACTCAAGAGACCCAGTACTTC